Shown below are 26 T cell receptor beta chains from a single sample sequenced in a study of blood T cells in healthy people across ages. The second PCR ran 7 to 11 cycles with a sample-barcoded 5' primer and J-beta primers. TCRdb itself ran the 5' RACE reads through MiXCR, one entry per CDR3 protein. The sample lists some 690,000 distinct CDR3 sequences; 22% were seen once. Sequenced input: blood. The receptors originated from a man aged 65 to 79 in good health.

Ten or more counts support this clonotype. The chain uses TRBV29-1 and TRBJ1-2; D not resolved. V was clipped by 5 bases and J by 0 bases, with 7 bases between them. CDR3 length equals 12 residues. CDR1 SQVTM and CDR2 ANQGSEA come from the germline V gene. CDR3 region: CSVTQSNYGYTF. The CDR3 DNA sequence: TGCAGCGTTACACAGTCTAACTATGGCTACACCTTC.

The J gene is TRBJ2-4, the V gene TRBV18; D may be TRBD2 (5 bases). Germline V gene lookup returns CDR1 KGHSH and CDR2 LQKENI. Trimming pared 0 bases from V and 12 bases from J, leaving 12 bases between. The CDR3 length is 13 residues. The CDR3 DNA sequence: TGTGCCAGCTCACCACCTACTAGAGAGAATCAGTACTTC. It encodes CASSPPTRENQYF. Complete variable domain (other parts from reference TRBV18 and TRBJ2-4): NAGVMQNPRHLVRRRGQEARLRCSPMKGHSHVYWYRQLPEEGLKFMVYLQKENIIDESGMPKERFSAEFPKEGPSILRIQQVVRGDSAAYFCASSPPTRENQYFGAGTRLSVL.

This chain's CDR3 is CASSSNLAGDYNEQFF. CDR3 coding DNA: TGTGCCAGCAGTTCGAATCTAGCGGGAGATTACAATGAGCAGTTCTTC. The V and J genes are TRBV6-2 or TRBV6-3 and TRBJ2-1; 10 bases map to TRBD2. The V and J ends lost 4 bases and 4 bases, in that order; junction bases with no gene match: 7. CDR1 is MNHEY and CDR2 is SVGEGT in the germline V gene. The length of the CDR3 is 16 residues.

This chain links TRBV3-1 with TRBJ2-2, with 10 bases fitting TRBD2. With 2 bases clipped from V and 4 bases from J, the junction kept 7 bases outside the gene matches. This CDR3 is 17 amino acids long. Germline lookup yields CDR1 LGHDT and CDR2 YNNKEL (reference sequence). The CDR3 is CASSQPSGGAPTGELFF. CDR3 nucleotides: TGTGCCAGCAGCCAACCCAGCGGGGGGGCCCCCACCGGGGAGCTGTTTTTT.

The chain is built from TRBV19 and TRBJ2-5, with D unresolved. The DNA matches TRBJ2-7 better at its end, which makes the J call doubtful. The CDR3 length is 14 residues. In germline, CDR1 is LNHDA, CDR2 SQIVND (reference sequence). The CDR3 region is CASSTPAVGYEQYF. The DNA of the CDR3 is TGTGCCAGTAGTACCCCAGCCGTGGGCTACGAGCAGTACTTC.

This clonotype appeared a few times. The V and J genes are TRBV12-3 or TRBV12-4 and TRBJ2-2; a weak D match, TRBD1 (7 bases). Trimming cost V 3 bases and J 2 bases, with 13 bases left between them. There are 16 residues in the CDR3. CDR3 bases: TGTGCCAGCAGTTTTCGCGGGACAGTTAACACCGGGGAGCTGTTTTTT. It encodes CASSFRGTVNTGELFF.

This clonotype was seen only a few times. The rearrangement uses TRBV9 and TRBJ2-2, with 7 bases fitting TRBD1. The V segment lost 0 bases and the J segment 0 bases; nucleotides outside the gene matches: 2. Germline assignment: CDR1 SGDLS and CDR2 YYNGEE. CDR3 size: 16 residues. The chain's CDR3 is CASSVGQGANTGELFF. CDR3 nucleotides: TGTGCCAGCAGCGTAGGGCAGGGGGCGAACACCGGGGAGCTGTTTTTT.

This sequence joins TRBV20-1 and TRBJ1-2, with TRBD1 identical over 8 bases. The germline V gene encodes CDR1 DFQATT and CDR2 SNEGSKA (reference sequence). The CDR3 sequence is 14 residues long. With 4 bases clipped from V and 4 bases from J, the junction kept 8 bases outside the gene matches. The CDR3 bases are TGCAGTGCTAAGGCTCCGGACAGGGCCTATGGCTACACCTTC. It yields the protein CSAKAPDRAYGYTF.

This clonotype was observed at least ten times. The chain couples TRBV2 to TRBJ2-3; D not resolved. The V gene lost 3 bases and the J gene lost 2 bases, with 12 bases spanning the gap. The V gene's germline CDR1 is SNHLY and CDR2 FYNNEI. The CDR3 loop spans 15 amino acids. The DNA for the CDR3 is TGTGCCAGCAGTGATAACGAGTGGGTCACAGATACGCAGTATTTT. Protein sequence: CASSDNEWVTDTQYF.

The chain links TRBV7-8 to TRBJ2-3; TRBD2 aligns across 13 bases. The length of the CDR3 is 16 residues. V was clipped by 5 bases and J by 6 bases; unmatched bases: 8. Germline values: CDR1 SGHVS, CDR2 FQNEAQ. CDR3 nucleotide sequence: TGTGCCAGCAGCAAACGGACTAGCGGGGGCGCTGATACGCAGTATTTT. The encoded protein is CASSKRTSGGADTQYF.

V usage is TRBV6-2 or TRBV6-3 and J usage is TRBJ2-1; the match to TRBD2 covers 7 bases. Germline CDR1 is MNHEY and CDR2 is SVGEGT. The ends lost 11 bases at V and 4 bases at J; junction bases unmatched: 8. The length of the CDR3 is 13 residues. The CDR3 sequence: CAAERDGYNEQFF. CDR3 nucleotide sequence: TGTGCCGCGGAGCGGGATGGGTACAATGAGCAGTTCTTC.

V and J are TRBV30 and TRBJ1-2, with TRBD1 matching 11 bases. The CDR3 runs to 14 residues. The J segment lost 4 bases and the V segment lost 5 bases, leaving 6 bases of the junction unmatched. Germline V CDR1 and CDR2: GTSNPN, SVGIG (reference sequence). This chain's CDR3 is CAWGQGAVVYGYTF. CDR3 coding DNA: TGTGCCTGGGGACAGGGGGCGGTTGTCTATGGCTACACCTTC.

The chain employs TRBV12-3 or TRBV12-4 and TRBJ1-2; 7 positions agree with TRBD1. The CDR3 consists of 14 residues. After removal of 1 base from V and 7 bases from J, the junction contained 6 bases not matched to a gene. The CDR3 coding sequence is TGTGCCAGCAGTTTAGAGGGGGCGAGGAGTGGCTACACCTTC. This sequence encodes CASSLEGARSGYTF.

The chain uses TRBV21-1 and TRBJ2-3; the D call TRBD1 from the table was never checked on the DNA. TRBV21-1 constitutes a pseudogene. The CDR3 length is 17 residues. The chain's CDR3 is CASSKVYRGPLTDTQYF. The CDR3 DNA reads TGTGCCAGCAGCAAAGTGTACAGGGGGCCCCTAACAGATACGCAGTATTTT.

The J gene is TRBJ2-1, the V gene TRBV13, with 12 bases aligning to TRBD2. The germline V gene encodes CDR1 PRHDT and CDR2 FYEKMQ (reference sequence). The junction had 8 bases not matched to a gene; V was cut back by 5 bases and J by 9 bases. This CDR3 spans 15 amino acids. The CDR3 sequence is CASSRRLAGVGEQFF. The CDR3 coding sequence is TGTGCCAGCAGCCGTCGACTAGCGGGAGTCGGTGAGCAGTTCTTC.

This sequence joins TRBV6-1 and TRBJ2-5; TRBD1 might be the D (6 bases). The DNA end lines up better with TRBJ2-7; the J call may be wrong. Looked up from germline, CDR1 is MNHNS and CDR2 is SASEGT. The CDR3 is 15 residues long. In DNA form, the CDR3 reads TGTGCCTCCCAACTATTAACAGGGAACCCCTACGAGCAGTACTTC. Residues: CASQLLTGNPYEQYF.

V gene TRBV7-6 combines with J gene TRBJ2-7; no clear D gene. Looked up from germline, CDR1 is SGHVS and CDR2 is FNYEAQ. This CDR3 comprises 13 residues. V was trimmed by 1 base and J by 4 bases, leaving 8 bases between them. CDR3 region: CASSLGTEYEQYV. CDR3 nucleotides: TGTGCCAGCAGCTTAGGGACCGAATACGAGCAGTACGTC.

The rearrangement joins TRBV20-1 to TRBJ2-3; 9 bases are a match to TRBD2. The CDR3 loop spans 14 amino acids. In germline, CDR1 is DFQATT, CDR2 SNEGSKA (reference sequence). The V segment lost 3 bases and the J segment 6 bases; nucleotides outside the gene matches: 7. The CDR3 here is CSARAGGVPDTQYF. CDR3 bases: TGCAGTGCTAGGGCGGGAGGGGTGCCGGATACGCAGTATTTT.

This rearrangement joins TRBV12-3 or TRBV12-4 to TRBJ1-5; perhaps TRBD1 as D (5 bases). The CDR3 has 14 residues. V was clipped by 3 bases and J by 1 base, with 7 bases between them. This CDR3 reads CASSFRASNQPQHF. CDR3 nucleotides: TGTGCCAGCAGTTTCAGGGCCAGCAATCAGCCCCAGCATTTT.

CDR3 bases: TGTGCCAGTAGTCAAGAGGTAGATGGCTACACCTTC. Its translation is CASSQEVDGYTF. This sequence joins TRBV19 and TRBJ1-2; D unresolved. This CDR3 has 12 residues. The V end was cut by 5 bases, the J end by 6 bases, with 10 bases between. The germline V gene encodes CDR1 LNHDA and CDR2 SQIVND (reference sequence).

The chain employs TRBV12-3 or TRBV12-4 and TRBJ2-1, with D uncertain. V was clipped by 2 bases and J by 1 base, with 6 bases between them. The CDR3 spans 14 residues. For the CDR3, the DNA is TGTGCCAGCAGTTTAAAGCTTTCCTACAATGAGCAGTTCTTC. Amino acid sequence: CASSLKLSYNEQFF.

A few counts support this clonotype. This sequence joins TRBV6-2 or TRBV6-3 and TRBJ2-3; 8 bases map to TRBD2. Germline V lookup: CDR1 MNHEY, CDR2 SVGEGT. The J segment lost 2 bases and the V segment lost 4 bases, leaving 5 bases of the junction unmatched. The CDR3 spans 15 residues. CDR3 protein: CASSSSGGITDTQYF. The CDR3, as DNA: TGTGCCAGCAGTTCGTCGGGGGGGATCACAGATACGCAGTATTTT.

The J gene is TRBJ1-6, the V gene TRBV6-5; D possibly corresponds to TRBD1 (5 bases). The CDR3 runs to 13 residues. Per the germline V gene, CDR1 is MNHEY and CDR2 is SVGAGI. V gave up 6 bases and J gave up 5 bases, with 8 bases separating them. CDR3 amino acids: CASRWGNNSPLHF. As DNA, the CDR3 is TGTGCCAGCAGGTGGGGGAATAATTCACCCCTCCACTTT.

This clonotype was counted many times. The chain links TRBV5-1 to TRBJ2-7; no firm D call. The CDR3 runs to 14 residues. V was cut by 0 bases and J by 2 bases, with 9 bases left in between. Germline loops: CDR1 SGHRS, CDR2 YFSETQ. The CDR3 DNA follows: TGCGCCAGCAGCTTGGCTGCTAGACCCTACGAGCAGTACTTC. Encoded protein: CASSLAARPYEQYF.

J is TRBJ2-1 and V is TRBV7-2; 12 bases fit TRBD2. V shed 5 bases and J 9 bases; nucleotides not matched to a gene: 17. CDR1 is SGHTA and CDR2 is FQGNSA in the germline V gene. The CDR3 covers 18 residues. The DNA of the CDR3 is TGTGCCAGCAGCCCCACGTCGACTAGCGGGAGCATGGATGGTGAGCAGTTCTTC. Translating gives CASSPTSTSGSMDGEQFF.

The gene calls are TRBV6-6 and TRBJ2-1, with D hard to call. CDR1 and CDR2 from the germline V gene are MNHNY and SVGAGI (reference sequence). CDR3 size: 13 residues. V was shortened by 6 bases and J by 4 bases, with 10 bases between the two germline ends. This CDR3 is CASSPPPYNEQFF. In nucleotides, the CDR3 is TGTGCCAGCAGCCCACCTCCTTACAATGAGCAGTTCTTC.